The clone carrying this T cell receptor (beta chain) is a singleton in its sample. What it recognizes is unknown. CDR3 length equals 14 residues. Trimming shortened V by 7 bases and J by 0 bases, and 11 bases separated the two germline ends. Germline CDR1 MDHEN, CDR2 SYDVKM. This record belongs to a study of cytomegalovirus exposure and HLA in healthy donors. Study-level points and caveats: TCR beta V- and J-gene trimming, according to a later analysis, was linked to a missense DCLRE1C variant. Being indistinguishable, some V segments were excluded, TRBV6-2 and TRBV6-3 among them. The authors enumerated under 200 TCR beta chains as linked to cytomegalovirus.

The PCR was carried out with 60 Vbeta primers and 13 Jbeta primers. Libraries were prepared by immunoSEQ multiplex PCR; TCRdb keeps only in-frame clonotypes and omits some of them. The repertoire holds 50,000 to 65,000 clones, with approximately 72% as singletons. Material: PBMCs. The genes are TRBV28 and TRBJ2-3; D ambiguous. This receptor was obtained from a man over 45 in good health and CMV-seropositive. The CDR3 here is CASTSWQSTDTQYF. CDR3 coding DNA: TGTGCCAGCACAAGTTGGCAGAGCACAGATACGCAGTATTTT.